These 14 T cell receptor beta chains were sequenced from one sample in a study of blood T cell repertoires in COVID-19. Assay: immunoSEQ multiplex PCR; the TCRdb copy retains only in-frame clones and omits some. The data hold about 180,000 clones, with about 87% observed a single time. Material for sequencing was peripheral blood. The receptor source for this set is a man in his sixties with COVID-19, enrolled during active disease.

V gene TRBV6-5 combines with J gene TRBJ1-2; 9 bases fit TRBD1. With 0 bases clipped from V and 7 bases from J, the junction kept 6 bases outside the gene matches. There are 15 residues in the CDR3. Germline-derived CDR1 and CDR2 are MNHEY and SVGAGI. CDR3 bases: TGTGCCAGCAGTTACTCGACGGACAGGGGCGCTGGCTACACCTTC. It yields the protein CASSYSTDRGAGYTF.

This clone turned up a few times. The rearrangement joins TRBV25-1 to TRBJ1-2, with 12 bases that match TRBD1. Germline trimming cut 2 bases from V and 7 bases from J; bases unmatched to any gene: 5. CDR1 is MGHDK and CDR2 is SYGVNS in the germline V gene. CDR3 length: 15 residues. CDR3 nucleotides: TGTGCCAGCAGTGAACCGGGACAGGGGGCTTTTGGCTACACCTTC. Translating it yields CASSEPGQGAFGYTF.

The V call is TRBV5-1, the J call TRBJ1-2; 7 bases align to TRBD1. This CDR3 spans 17 amino acids. The ends lost 3 bases at V and 4 bases at J; junction bases unmatched: 15. CDR1 SGHRS and CDR2 YFSETQ come from the germline V gene. This chain's CDR3 is CASSSTGVGPQLYGYTF. CDR3 coding DNA: TGCGCCAGCAGCTCAACAGGGGTCGGTCCTCAACTCTATGGCTACACCTTC.

This clone was found once. The chain employs TRBV19 and TRBJ1-6, with D tentatively TRBD1 (5 bases). Germline-derived CDR1 and CDR2 are LNHDA and SQIVND (reference sequence). The length of the CDR3 is 15 residues. V lost 0 bases and J 8 bases, leaving 11 bases between the germline ends. This CDR3 reads CASSIDRGLYSPLHF. In DNA form, the CDR3 reads TGTGCCAGTAGTATAGATCGGGGACTCTATTCACCCCTCCACTTT.

V is TRBV2 and J is TRBJ1-5, with D unresolved. Germline CDR1 and CDR2: SNHLY and FYNNEI. Trimming left V 2 bases short and J 5 bases short, with 7 bases between. CDR3 length: 13 residues. The CDR3 spells CASSEREYQPQHF. CDR3 nucleotide sequence: TGTGCCAGCAGTGAAAGGGAGTATCAGCCCCAGCATTTT.

The V call is TRBV6-1, the J call TRBJ1-3; D is perhaps TRBD1 (6 bases). Per germline, CDR1 MNHNS and CDR2 SASEGT. Trimming took off 2 bases at V and 4 bases at J, with 12 bases between the two ends. This CDR3 has 15 amino acids. The CDR3 here is CASSEMGARGNTIYF. The CDR3 bases are TGTGCCAGCAGTGAAATGGGGGCAAGGGGAAACACCATATATTTT.

This clone occurred once. This sequence joins TRBV30 and TRBJ1-2; D is uncertain. Between the trimmed V and J ends, which lost 0 bases and 4 bases, there was a span of 9 bases. This CDR3 has 13 residues. Germline V gene lookup returns CDR1 GTSNPN and CDR2 SVGIG (reference sequence). The CDR3 here is CAWSVRPFYGYTF. Written as DNA, the CDR3 is TGTGCCTGGAGTGTCAGGCCGTTCTATGGCTACACCTTC.

Concerning this clone itself: Within the sample, other DNA sequences also encode this same CDR3. The chain carries TRBV19 and TRBJ2-7; TRBD2 matches 7 bases. V shed 1 base and J 4 bases; nucleotides not matched to a gene: 1. Germline CDR1 reads LNHDA; CDR2 reads SQIVND (reference sequence). The CDR3 totals 13 residues. Here the CDR3 DNA reads TGTGCCAGTAGTATAGGGGGGGGATACGAGCAGTACTTC. It codes for CASSIGGGYEQYF.

This clone was recorded only once. The V call is TRBV24-1, the J call TRBJ1-5; 8 bases align to TRBD1. The CDR3 is made up of 17 amino acids. Germline lookup yields CDR1 KGHDR and CDR2 SFDVKD. V shed 4 bases and J 3 bases; nucleotides not matched to a gene: 10. The CDR3 nucleotides read TGTGCCACCAGTGACACTCGGACAGGGAACGACAATCAGCCCCAGCATTTT. It encodes CATSDTRTGNDNQPQHF.

V gene TRBV2 combines with J gene TRBJ2-5; TRBD2 matches at 10 bases. From germline, CDR1 is SNHLY and CDR2 FYNNEI. The CDR3 runs 15 residues. After removal of 5 bases from V and 3 bases from J, the junction contained 6 bases not matched to a gene. The CDR3 bases are TGTGCCAGCAGTTTACTAGCGGGGACTGAAGAGACCCAGTACTTC. Amino acid sequence: CASSLLAGTEETQYF.

V is TRBV7-2 and J is TRBJ2-7, with TRBD1 as a possible D gene (5 bases). V lost 5 bases, J lost 2 bases, and 16 bases lay in between. Germline-derived CDR1 and CDR2 are SGHTA and FQGNSA. The CDR3 length is 15 residues. CDR3 coding DNA: TGTGCCAGCAGCAATATTAGGGGCAGCACCTACGAGCAGTACTTC. Its translation is CASSNIRGSTYEQYF. Full variable domain (remainder filled in from reference TRBV7-2 and TRBJ2-7): GAGVSQSPSNKVTEKGKDVELRCDPISGHTALYWYRQSLGQGLEFLIYFQGNSAPDKSGLPSDRFSAERTGGSVSTLTIQRTQQEDSAVYLCASSNIRGSTYEQYFGPGTRLTVT.

This clone has just a few counts. The chain uses TRBV7-8 and TRBJ1-5; D uncertain. Deletions cut 1 base from V and 7 bases from J, with 11 bases between. CDR1 and CDR2 from the germline V gene are SGHVS and FQNEAQ. The CDR3 has 14 residues. In DNA form, the CDR3 reads TGTGCCAGCAGCTTAGTGGAGGCGTACCAGCCCCAGCATTTT. Protein product: CASSLVEAYQPQHF.

This clone was seen just once. The gene calls are TRBV4-2 and TRBJ2-7; 9 bases match TRBD2. The CDR3 covers 17 residues. From germline, CDR1 is LGHNA and CDR2 YNFKEQ. The V and J ends lost 3 bases and 4 bases, in that order; junction bases with no gene match: 13. CDR3 loop: CASSHDAGTSLMYEQYF. The CDR3 DNA sequence: TGTGCCAGCAGCCATGATGCCGGGACTAGCCTTATGTACGAGCAGTACTTC.

This clone showed up just once. The chain recombines TRBV9 with TRBJ2-1; TRBD2 matches 13 bases. Germline CDR1 SGDLS, CDR2 YYNGEE. CDR3 size: 13 residues. Losses at the gene ends were 3 bases for V and 13 bases for J; bases not matched to a gene: 4. The CDR3 protein is CASSGGLAGSQFF. The CDR3 DNA reads as TGTGCCAGCAGCGGGGGACTAGCGGGGTCTCAGTTCTTC. Based on the CDR3 plus reference TRBV9 and TRBJ2-1, the full variable domain is DSGVTQTPKHLITATGQRVTLRCSPRSGDLSVYWYQQSLDQGLQFLIQYYNGEERAKGNILERFSAQQFPDLHSELNLSSLELGDSALYFCASSGGLAGSQFFGPGTRLTVL.